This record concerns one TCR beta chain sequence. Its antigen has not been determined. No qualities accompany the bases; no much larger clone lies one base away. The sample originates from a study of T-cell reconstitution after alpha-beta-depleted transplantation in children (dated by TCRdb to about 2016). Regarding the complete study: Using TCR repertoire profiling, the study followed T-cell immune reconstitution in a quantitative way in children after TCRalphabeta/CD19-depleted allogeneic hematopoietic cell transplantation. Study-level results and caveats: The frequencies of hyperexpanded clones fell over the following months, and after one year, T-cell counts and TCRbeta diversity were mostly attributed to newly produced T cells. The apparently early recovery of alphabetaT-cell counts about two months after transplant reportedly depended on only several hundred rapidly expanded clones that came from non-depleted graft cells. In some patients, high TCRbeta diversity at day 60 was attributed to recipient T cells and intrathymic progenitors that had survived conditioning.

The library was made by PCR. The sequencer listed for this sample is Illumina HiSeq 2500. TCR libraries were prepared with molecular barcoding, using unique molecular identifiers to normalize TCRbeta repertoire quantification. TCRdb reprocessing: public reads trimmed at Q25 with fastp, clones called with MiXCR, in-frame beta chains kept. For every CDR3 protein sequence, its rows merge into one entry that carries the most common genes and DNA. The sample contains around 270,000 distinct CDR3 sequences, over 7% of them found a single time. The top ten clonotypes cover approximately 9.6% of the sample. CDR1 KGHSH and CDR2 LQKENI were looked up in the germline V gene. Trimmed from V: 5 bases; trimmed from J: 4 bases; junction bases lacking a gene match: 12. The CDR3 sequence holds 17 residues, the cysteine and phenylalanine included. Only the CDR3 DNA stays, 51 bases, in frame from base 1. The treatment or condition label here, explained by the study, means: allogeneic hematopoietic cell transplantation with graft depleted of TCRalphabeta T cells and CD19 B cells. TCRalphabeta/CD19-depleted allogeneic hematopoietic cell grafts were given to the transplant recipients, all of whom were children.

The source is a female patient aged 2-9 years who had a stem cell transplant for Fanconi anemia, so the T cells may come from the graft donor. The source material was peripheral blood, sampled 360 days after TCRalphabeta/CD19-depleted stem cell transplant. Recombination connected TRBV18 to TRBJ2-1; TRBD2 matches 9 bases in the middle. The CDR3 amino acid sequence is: CASSKEASAGGYNEQFF. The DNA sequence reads TGTGCCAGCTCAAAGGAGGCCTCGGCGGGAGGGTACAATGAGCAGTTCTTC. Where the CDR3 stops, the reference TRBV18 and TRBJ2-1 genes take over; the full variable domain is NAGVMQNPRHLVRRRGQEARLRCSPMKGHSHVYWYRQLPEEGLKFMVYLQKENIIDESGMPKERFSAEFPKEGPSILRIQQVVRGDSAAYFCASSKEASAGGYNEQFFGPGTRLTVL.